This paragraph reports one T cell receptor (beta chain). Its antigen remains unknown. CDR3 length: 12 amino acids. V lost 1 base to trimming and J lost 11 bases, with 10 bases between them. Germline V gene lookup returns CDR1 KGHDR and CDR2 SFDVKD. The record originates from a study of T cell repertoires in cytomegalovirus infection. TCRdb analysed the reads with MiXCR anew, one entry per CDR3 protein. The sample carries roughly 920,000 distinct CDR3 sequences, about 33% recorded once. Study-level findings and limits: HLA-C-restricted CMV clonotypes gave the most frequent clonotype in two of eight donors. Based on cumulative public TCR beta family frequency, carriers of CMV plus the relevant HLA were identified.

The sequence came from a human donor in good health (CMV status not recorded). Some clones in this sample may be carry-over from other donors' samples. The chain carries TRBV24-1 and TRBJ1-1; D gene unclear. Sequenced here: cultured CD8+ T cells from PBMCs, sampled from culture after CMV antigen stimulation. CDR3 residues: CATSDFGVIAFF. The CDR3 DNA reads TGTGCCACCAGTGATTTCGGGGTGATTGCTTTCTTT.